The 8 T cell receptor beta chains below all came from one sample that was sequenced in a study of T cells in Graves' hyperthyroidism and ophthalmopathy (dated by TCRdb to the late 2010s). Libraries were built with multiplex PCR. The reads were generated on an Illumina HiSeq 2000. The TCR beta CDR3 regions were amplified from RNA transcripts. For the first round of RT-PCR on the TCR CDR3, the HTBI primer set was used together with the Qiagen OneStep RT-PCR kit. Using fastp at Q25 and MiXCR, TCRdb reprocessed the public reads and kept productive beta chains. Each CDR3 protein appears once, grouped with its most common genes and DNA. For this sample the table gives some 500,000 distinct CDR3 sequences, of which approximately 25% were detected only once. Roughly 10% of the sample lies in the top ten. Sequencing used blood. The receptors were sampled from a woman in her twenties or thirties with Graves' ophthalmopathy.

In its sample, this clonotype was seen many times. The chain couples TRBV12-5 to TRBJ2-7; tentative D call: TRBD2 (6 bases). CDR1 and CDR2 (germline): LGHNT, FRNRAP. Trimming pared 0 bases from V and 0 bases from J, leaving 12 bases between. CDR3 length: 16 residues. CDR3 coding DNA: TGTGCTAGTGGTTTGGTACTCGGGACTGGCTCCTACGAGCAGTACTTC. Residues: CASGLVLGTGSYEQYF.

This clonotype was recorded many times. The chain links TRBV20-1 to TRBJ1-5; TRBD1 might be the D (6 bases). Trimming pared 3 bases from V and 2 bases from J, leaving 11 bases between. This CDR3 is built from 14 residues. Germline CDR1 and CDR2: DFQATT and SNEGSKA (reference sequence). CDR3 protein: CSASGTRGNQPQHF. CDR3 nucleotides: TGCAGTGCTAGCGGGACACGGGGCAATCAGCCCCAGCATTTT.

This clonotype was counted only a few times. This chain connects TRBV6-5 to TRBJ1-1; D possibly corresponds to TRBD1 (6 bases). This CDR3 has 14 residues. The V gene lost 4 bases and the J gene lost 7 bases, with 16 bases spanning the gap. Germline loops: CDR1 MNHEY, CDR2 SVGAGI. The CDR3 sequence is CASSSGHGRDEAFF. CDR3 coding DNA: TGTGCCAGCAGTTCGGGACACGGTCGTGATGAAGCTTTCTTT.

This clonotype was counted a few times. The chain recombines TRBV7-8 with TRBJ1-6; no clear D. V was shortened by 3 bases and J by 7 bases, with 7 bases between the two germline ends. The CDR3 is made up of 13 amino acids. The germline V gene has CDR1 SGHVS and CDR2 FQNEAQ. The CDR3 here is CASSLVFNSPLHF. The CDR3 DNA reads TGTGCCAGCAGCTTGGTTTTCAATTCACCCCTCCACTTT.

This clonotype was observed at least ten times. The rearrangement uses TRBV28 and TRBJ1-1; D is perhaps TRBD1 (5 bases). The V end was cut by 2 bases, the J end by 1 base, with 11 bases between. This CDR3 spans 15 amino acids. Per germline, CDR1 MDHEN and CDR2 SYDVKM. CDR3 nucleotide sequence: TGTGCCAGCAGTTTAGGGGGGGAAGGGAACACTGAAGCTTTCTTT. Its protein product is CASSLGGEGNTEAFF.

This clonotype appeared many times. The V call is TRBV6-1, the J call TRBJ2-2; D uncertain. The V gene lost 2 bases and the J gene lost 6 bases, with 10 bases spanning the gap. This CDR3 has 14 residues. Germline CDR1 reads MNHNS; CDR2 reads SASEGT. The CDR3 DNA follows: TGTGCCAGCAGTGAAATGGGTGGTCCCGGGGAGCTGTTTTTT. Translation: CASSEMGGPGELFF.

Here the CDR3 DNA reads TGTGCCTCAAGGGAGGGAGGTTCATGGGAGACCCAGTACTTC. Translation gives CASREGGSWETQYF. The chain couples TRBV30 to TRBJ2-5; TRBD2 agrees at 7 bases. The V and J ends lost 7 bases and 5 bases, in that order; junction bases with no gene match: 13. The CDR3 totals 14 residues. The germline V gene encodes CDR1 GTSNPN and CDR2 SVGIG (reference sequence).

Ten or more counts support this clonotype. The chain combines TRBV29-1 with TRBJ2-2; 10 nucleotides match TRBD1. The V gene's germline CDR1 is SQVTM and CDR2 ANQGSEA. This CDR3 comprises 14 residues. V shed 6 bases, J shed 5 bases, and the junction held 6 bases outside the gene matches. CDR3 protein: CSVVDRGLTGELFF. CDR3 nucleotide sequence: TGCAGCGTGGTGGACAGGGGGTTGACCGGGGAGCTGTTTTTT.